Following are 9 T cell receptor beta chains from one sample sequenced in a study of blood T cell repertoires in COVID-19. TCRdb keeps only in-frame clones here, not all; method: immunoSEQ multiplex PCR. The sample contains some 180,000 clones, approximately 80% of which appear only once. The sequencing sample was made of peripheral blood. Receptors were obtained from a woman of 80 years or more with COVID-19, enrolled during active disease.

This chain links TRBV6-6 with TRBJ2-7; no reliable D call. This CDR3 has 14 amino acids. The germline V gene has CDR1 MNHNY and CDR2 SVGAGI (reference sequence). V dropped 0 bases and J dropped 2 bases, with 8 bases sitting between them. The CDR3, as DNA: TGTGCCAGCAGTTACTCGCCGACTGCCTACGAGCAGTACTTC. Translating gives CASSYSPTAYEQYF.

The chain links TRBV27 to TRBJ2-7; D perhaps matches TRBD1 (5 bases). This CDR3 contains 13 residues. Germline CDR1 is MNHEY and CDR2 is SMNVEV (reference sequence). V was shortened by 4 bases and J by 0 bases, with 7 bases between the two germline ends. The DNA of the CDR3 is TGTGCCAGCAGTTACAGGAGCTCCTACGAGCAGTACTTC. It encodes CASSYRSSYEQYF.

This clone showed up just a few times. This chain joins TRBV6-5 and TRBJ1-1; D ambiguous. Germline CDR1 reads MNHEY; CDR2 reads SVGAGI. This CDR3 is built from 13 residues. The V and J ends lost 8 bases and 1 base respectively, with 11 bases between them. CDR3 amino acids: CASEGMGNTEAFF. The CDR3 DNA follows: TGTGCCAGCGAGGGAATGGGGAACACTGAAGCTTTCTTT.

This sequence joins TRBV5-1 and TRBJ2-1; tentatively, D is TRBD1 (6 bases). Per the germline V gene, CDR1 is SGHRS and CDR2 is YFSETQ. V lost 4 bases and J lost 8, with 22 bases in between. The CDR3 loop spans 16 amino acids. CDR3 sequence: CASSLVRGSGGDEQFF. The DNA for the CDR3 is TGCGCCAGCAGCCTGGTGAGGGGATCTGGGGGCGATGAGCAGTTCTTC.

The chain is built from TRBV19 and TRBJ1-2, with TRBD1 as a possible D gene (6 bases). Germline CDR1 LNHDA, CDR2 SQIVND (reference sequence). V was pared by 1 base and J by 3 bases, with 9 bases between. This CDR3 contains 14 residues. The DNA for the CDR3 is TGTGCCAGTAGTATAGCCTCAGGGGACTATGGCTACACCTTC. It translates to CASSIASGDYGYTF.

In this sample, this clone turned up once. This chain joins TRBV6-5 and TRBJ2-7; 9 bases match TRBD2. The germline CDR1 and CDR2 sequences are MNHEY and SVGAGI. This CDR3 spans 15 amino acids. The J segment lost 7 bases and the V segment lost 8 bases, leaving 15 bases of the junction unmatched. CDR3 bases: TGTGCCAGCGGCGCGGCGGGAGGGCCCTCAAGAGAGCAGTACTTC. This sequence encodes CASGAAGGPSREQYF.

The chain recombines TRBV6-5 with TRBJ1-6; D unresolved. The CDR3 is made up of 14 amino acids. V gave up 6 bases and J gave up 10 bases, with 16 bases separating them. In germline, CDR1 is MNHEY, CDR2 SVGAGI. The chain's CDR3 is CASRRGGFGSPLHF. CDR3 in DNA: TGTGCCAGCAGACGGGGTGGCTTCGGATCACCCCTCCACTTT.

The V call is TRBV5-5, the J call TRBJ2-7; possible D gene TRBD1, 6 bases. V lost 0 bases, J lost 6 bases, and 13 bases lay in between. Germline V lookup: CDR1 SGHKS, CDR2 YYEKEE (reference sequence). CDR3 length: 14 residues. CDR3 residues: CASSLAFGGGEQYF. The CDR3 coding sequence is TGTGCCAGCAGCTTGGCTTTTGGGGGCGGCGAGCAGTACTTC.

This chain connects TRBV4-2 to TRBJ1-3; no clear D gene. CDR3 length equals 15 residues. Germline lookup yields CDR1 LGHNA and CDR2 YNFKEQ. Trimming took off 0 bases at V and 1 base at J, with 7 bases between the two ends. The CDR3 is CASSQDPGSGNTIYF. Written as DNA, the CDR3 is TGTGCCAGCAGCCAAGATCCGGGGTCTGGAAACACCATATATTTT.